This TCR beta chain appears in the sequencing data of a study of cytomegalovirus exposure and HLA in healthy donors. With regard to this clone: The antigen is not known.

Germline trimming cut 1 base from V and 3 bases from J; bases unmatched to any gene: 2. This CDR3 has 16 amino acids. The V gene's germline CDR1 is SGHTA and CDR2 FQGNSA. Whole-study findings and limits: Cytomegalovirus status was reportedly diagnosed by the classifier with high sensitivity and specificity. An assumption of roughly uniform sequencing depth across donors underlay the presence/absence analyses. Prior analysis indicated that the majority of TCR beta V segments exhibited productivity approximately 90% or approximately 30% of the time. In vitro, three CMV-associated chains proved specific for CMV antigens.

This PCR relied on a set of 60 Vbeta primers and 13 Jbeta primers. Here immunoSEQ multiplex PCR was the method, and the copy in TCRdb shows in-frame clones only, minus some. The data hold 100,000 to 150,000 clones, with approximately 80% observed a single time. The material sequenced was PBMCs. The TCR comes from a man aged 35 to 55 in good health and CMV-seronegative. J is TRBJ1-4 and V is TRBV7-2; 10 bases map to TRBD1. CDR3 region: CASSLGQGAPNEKLFF. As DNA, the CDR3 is TGTGCCAGCAGCTTAGGACAGGGGGCTCCTAATGAAAAACTGTTTTTT. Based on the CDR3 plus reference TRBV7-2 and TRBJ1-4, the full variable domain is GAGVSQSPSNKVTEKGKDVELRCDPISGHTALYWYRQSLGQGLEFLIYFQGNSAPDKSGLPSDRFSAERTGGSVSTLTIQRTQQEDSAVYLCASSLGQGAPNEKLFFGSGTQLSVL.